The source of this T cell receptor beta chain is a study of control samples from healthy donors and cancer patients (dated by TCRdb to about 2020). A remark on this clone: This clone's antigen is unknown. Base qualities are not provided; no much larger clone lies one nucleotide away.

Library preparation employed the immunoSEQ multiplex PCR assay. TCRdb took over this immuneACCESS table, retaining in-frame rearrangements with V and J assigned. Such tables are incomplete; in checked studies, under half of the missing clones stem from an unresolved V gene, and the remainder is unexplained. A total of about 35,000 clones appear in this sample, roughly 86% of them only once. The ten largest account for less than 2% of the sample. CDR1 and CDR2 were assigned from the germline V gene (reference sequence) as SEHNR and FQNEAQ. The cysteine opens and the phenylalanine closes a CDR3 of 18 amino acids. Here the CDR3 DNA is all that survives: 54 bases in frame from base 1. V is cut back by 0 bases and J by 2 bases, with 9 bases in the junction unmatched.

The chain is assembled from TRBV7-9 and TRBJ2-5; the central 10 bases match TRBD2. The sequencing sample was made of PBMCs. The TCR originated in a woman aged 40 to 55 with lung cancer. The DNA sequence follows: TGTGCCAGCAGCTTAGCGCGACCCCAGCGGGGGGGACAAGAGACCCAGTACTTC. This codes for CASSLARPQRGGQETQYF.